The entry that follows covers one T cell receptor (beta chain) sequence. The length of the CDR3 is 17 residues. Trimming removed 3 bases from V and 2 bases from J; junction bases left unmatched: 13. The germline V gene encodes CDR1 SGDLS and CDR2 YYNGEE. This sample stems from a study of blood T cell repertoires in COVID-19. Overall study: The United States, Italy and Spain supplied acute and convalescent COVID-19 samples.

Authors' methods: The assay estimated nucleated cells by amplifying reference gene primers. Only in-frame clones appear in the TCRdb table, and some are missing; sequencing was by immunoSEQ multiplex PCR. V, J and clone size are those of that table, while D and trimming were read from the DNA. Altogether just over 350,000 clones are present, approximately 86% being singletons, with the ten largest covering under 8.5%. Sample: peripheral blood. This clonotype originated in a woman aged 55-75 years with COVID-19, enrolled during active disease. The chain uses TRBV9 and TRBJ1-2; 7 positions agree with TRBD1. The CDR3 DNA reads as TGTGCCAGCAGCGACGGCCGGGACAGCCCCAGGAACTATGGCTACACCTTC. It is translated as CASSDGRDSPRNYGYTF.